This T cell receptor (beta chain) was documented in a study of yellow fever vaccine responses in identical twins. MiXCR, run by TCRdb on the RT-PCR reads, gives a single entry per CDR3 protein. Of 5,000 to 6,500 distinct CDR3 sequences detected, just over 85% appear once; the ten largest clones hold roughly 3.1%. The CDR3 loop spans 14 amino acids. Germline V gives CDR1 LNHNV, CDR2 YYDKDF (reference sequence). V lost 5 bases, J lost 3 bases, and 10 bases lay in between. This clonotype was counted a few times. Specimen: T cells from blood (PBMCs), unsorted or a sorted subset (not recorded which), collected before or after yellow fever vaccination (not recorded which). The chain links TRBV15 to TRBJ2-2; D may be TRBD1 (6 bases). This TCR came from a woman younger than 30 who received the yellow fever vaccine. CDR3 amino acids: CATSAQGYTGELFF. The CDR3 DNA reads as TGTGCCACCAGCGCACAGGGTTACACCGGGGAGCTGTTTTTT.